This TCR beta chain was recorded in a study of neoadjuvant nivolumab and ipilimumab in lung cancer. Points from the study as a whole: From pretherapy to surgery, tumor richness and clonality rose with dual therapy. TCR clonality did not significantly correlate with pathologic tumor regression. TCR richness and clonality were higher in tumors than adjacent uninvolved lung. Blood richness before therapy tracked richness in tumors resected after neoadjuvant therapy.

Worth noting for this clone: Antigen: not known.

The repertoire was sequenced with immunoSEQ multiplex PCR; TCRdb's copy has only in-frame clones and lacks some. Of a few thousand clones in the sample, around 80% were seen once. V was clipped by 1 base and J by 0 bases, with 10 bases between them. Germline CDR1 is MGHRA and CDR2 is YSYEKL. The CDR3 runs 16 residues. The chain uses TRBV4-1 and TRBJ1-3; TRBD1 is a possible D gene (5 bases). This TCR derives from an adult with non-small cell lung cancer. Some clones in this sample may be carry-over from other donors' samples. Specimen: normal lung tissue adjacent to the tumor, collected after neoadjuvant nivolumab, alone or with ipilimumab, at or shortly before surgery. The chain's CDR3 is CASSQGDGLSGNTIYF. As DNA, the CDR3 is TGCGCCAGCAGCCAAGGGGACGGCCTCTCTGGAAACACCATATATTTT.